The 30 T cell receptor beta chains presented below share a single source sample, sequenced in a study of T cell responses to AZD1222 COVID-19 vaccine (dated by TCRdb to the early 2020s). Preparation of the library involved the immunoSEQ multiplex PCR assay. TCRdb limited this immuneACCESS table to in-frame rearrangements with V and J called. A share of clones is missing; checked studies link under half to unresolved V genes, and the rest is unexplained. The sample records 130,000 or so clones, 90% to 95% of which are singletons. The ten most abundant clones make up approximately 6.3% of the sample. Taken with the paper, the label for time point translates to: baseline before first vaccination. Specimen: peripheral blood, collected on day 0 of AZD1222 vaccination. These receptors were collected from an adult in good health.

The chain employs TRBV15 and TRBJ1-4; TRBD1 matches 10 bases. Trimming at V came to 3 bases and at J to 6 bases, leaving 1 base not matched to a gene. The CDR3 loop spans 14 amino acids. Germline CDR1 and CDR2: LNHNV and YYDKDF (reference sequence). For the CDR3, the DNA is TGTGCCACCAGCAGCGGACAGGGGGATGAAAAACTGTTTTTT. Translation: CATSSGQGDEKLFF.

The rearrangement joins TRBV30 to TRBJ2-7; 12 bases line up with TRBD2. The CDR3 covers 13 residues. V was clipped by 3 bases and J by 7 bases; unmatched bases: 4. CDR1 is GTSNPN and CDR2 is SVGIG in the germline V gene (reference sequence). The CDR3 region has the DNA TGTGCCTGGAGGACTAGCGGGAGCGGAGAGCAGTACTTC. It yields the protein CAWRTSGSGEQYF.

V usage is TRBV18 and J usage is TRBJ1-3, with D perhaps TRBD1 (5 bases). This CDR3 has 16 amino acids. Per the germline V gene, CDR1 is KGHSH and CDR2 is LQKENI. The ends were cut back, 1 base at V and 8 bases at J, with 18 bases in the middle. In nucleotides, the CDR3 is TGTGCCAGCTCACCACGAGGCGGTAGCCGGGGGGACACCATATATTTT. As protein: CASSPRGGSRGDTIYF.

The gene calls are TRBV5-4 and TRBJ1-4, with 8 bases aligning to TRBD1. The germline CDR1 and CDR2 sequences are SGHNT and YYREEE (reference sequence). The CDR3 runs to 17 residues. The trim removed 0 bases at V and 7 bases at J, leaving 11 bases unmatched. CDR3 in amino acids: CASSLGPGGAMSEKLFF. In DNA form, the CDR3 reads TGTGCCAGCAGCTTGGGGCCAGGGGGCGCTATGAGTGAAAAACTGTTTTTT.

The chain recombines TRBV27 with TRBJ2-5; D is possibly TRBD1 or TRBD2 (5 bases each). V shed 8 bases and J shed 1 base, with 14 bases lying between them. The CDR3 is 14 residues long. CDR1 MNHEY and CDR2 SMNVEV come from the germline V gene (reference sequence). The CDR3 region is CASGGTATQETQYF. The CDR3 coding sequence is TGTGCCAGCGGGGGAACGGCCACCCAAGAGACCCAGTACTTC.

The chain is built from TRBV30 and TRBJ1-5, with 8 bases matching TRBD1. There are 14 residues in the CDR3. After removal of 4 bases from V and 1 base from J, the junction contained 3 bases not matched to a gene. Per the germline V gene, CDR1 is GTSNPN and CDR2 is SVGIG (reference sequence). CDR3 sequence (DNA): TGTGCCTGGACTAGGACAGGGAGCAATCAGCCCCAGCATTTT. As protein: CAWTRTGSNQPQHF. Filled out from reference TRBV30 and TRBJ1-5, the complete variable domain reads SQTIHQWPATLVQPVGSPLSLECTVEGTSNPNLYWYRQAAGRGLQLLFYSVGIGQISSEVPQNLSASRPQDRQFILSSKKLLLSDSGFYLCAWTRTGSNQPQHFGDGTRLSIL.

The chain links TRBV18 to TRBJ1-2, with D perhaps TRBD1 (5 bases). With 5 bases removed from V and 7 bases from J, the gap between germline ends came to 14 bases. The CDR3 runs to 13 residues. Germline CDR1 is KGHSH and CDR2 is LQKENI. The CDR3 here is CASSAGFSRGYTF. As DNA, the CDR3 is TGTGCCAGCTCAGCAGGGTTTTCTCGTGGCTACACCTTC. Full variable domain (remainder filled in from reference TRBV18 and TRBJ1-2): NAGVMQNPRHLVRRRGQEARLRCSPMKGHSHVYWYRQLPEEGLKFMVYLQKENIIDESGMPKERFSAEFPKEGPSILRIQQVVRGDSAAYFCASSAGFSRGYTFGSGTRLTVV.

The V call is TRBV4-1, the J call TRBJ1-6; TRBD1 matches at 9 bases. This CDR3 is built from 16 residues. J lost 10 bases, V lost 4 bases, and 11 bases had no gene match. CDR1 MGHRA and CDR2 YSYEKL come from the germline V gene. The CDR3 sequence is CASSPGRQGVNSPLHF. DNA of the CDR3: TGCGCCAGCAGCCCGGGGAGACAGGGGGTCAACTCACCCCTCCACTTT.

J is TRBJ1-1 and V is TRBV18, with TRBD1 as a possible D gene (5 bases). Trimming shortened V by 2 bases and J by 5 bases, and 12 bases separated the two germline ends. CDR1 and CDR2 (germline): KGHSH, LQKENI. The CDR3 runs to 14 residues. CDR3 in DNA: TGTGCCAGCTCACCATGGCAGGGAGGGACTGAAGCTTTCTTT. Translation: CASSPWQGGTEAFF. The full variable domain, its missing parts supplied by reference TRBV18 and TRBJ1-1, is NAGVMQNPRHLVRRRGQEARLRCSPMKGHSHVYWYRQLPEEGLKFMVYLQKENIIDESGMPKERFSAEFPKEGPSILRIQQVVRGDSAAYFCASSPWQGGTEAFFGQGTRLTVV.

This clone came up once. This chain links TRBV18 with TRBJ2-3; the match to TRBD2 covers 7 bases. The CDR3 spans 17 residues. The ends lost 0 bases at V and 3 bases at J; junction bases unmatched: 9. Germline V gives CDR1 KGHSH, CDR2 LQKENI. CDR3 in amino acids: CASSPPGSPGGTDTQYF. The CDR3 nucleotides are TGTGCCAGCTCACCACCGGGATCCCCGGGAGGTACAGATACGCAGTATTTT.

V and J are TRBV10-3 and TRBJ2-5; TRBD1 agrees at 7 bases. With 2 bases clipped from V and 4 bases from J, the junction kept 7 bases outside the gene matches. Germline lookup yields CDR1 ENHRY and CDR2 SYGVKD. CDR3 length: 15 amino acids. The CDR3, as DNA: TGTGCCATCAGTGAGAACAGGGGTTCGTCAGAGACCCAGTACTTC. This encodes CAISENRGSSETQYF.

V gene TRBV11-2 combines with J gene TRBJ1-4; no clear D gene. V lost 5 bases and J lost 8, with 9 bases in between. There are 12 residues in the CDR3. Germline CDR1 reads SGHAT; CDR2 reads FQNNGV. The CDR3 region is CASSQSGEKLFF. CDR3 in DNA: TGTGCCAGCAGCCAATCGGGGGAAAAACTGTTTTTT. The variable domain in full, completed from reference TRBV11-2 and TRBJ1-4, reads EAGVAQSPRYKIIEKRQSVAFWCNPISGHATLYWYQQILGQGPKLLIQFQNNGVVDDSQLPKDRFSAERLKGVDSTLKIQPAKLEDSAVYLCASSQSGEKLFFGSGTQLSVL.

This rearrangement joins TRBV7-9 to TRBJ1-3; TRBD1 is a possible D gene (5 bases). The CDR3 covers 12 residues. Trimming took 11 bases from V and 2 from J, leaving 10 bases between them. CDR1 and CDR2 from the germline V gene are SEHNR and FQNEAQ (reference sequence). CDR3 bases: TGTGCCTGGGGAGGGGCTGGAAACACCATATATTTT. This codes for CAWGGAGNTIYF.

The rearrangement joins TRBV19 to TRBJ1-4, with D possibly TRBD1 on 5 matching bases. The V gene's germline CDR1 is LNHDA and CDR2 SQIVND (reference sequence). The CDR3 is 16 residues long. The V end lost 5 bases, the J end lost 2 bases, and 15 bases lay between the germline ends. The DNA of the CDR3 is TGTGCCAGTAGTCAATCCCACAGGAGGACTAATGAAAAACTGTTTTTT. Protein product: CASSQSHRRTNEKLFF.

The rearrangement joins TRBV11-2 to TRBJ2-7; TRBD1 matches at 7 bases. Germline lookup yields CDR1 SGHAT and CDR2 FQNNGV. V lost 4 bases and J lost 3; bases outside the gene matches: 9. This CDR3 comprises 15 residues. CDR3 coding DNA: TGTGCCAGCAGCTCCCCAGACAGGGCCGTCTACGAGCAGTACTTC. This translates into CASSSPDRAVYEQYF.

This clone was seen a single time. In DNA, the CDR3 is TGTGCCAGCAGCTTAGCAGGGCAGGGCCGCTCTGGAAACACCATATATTTT. Translated: CASSLAGQGRSGNTIYF. This chain joins TRBV7-9 and TRBJ1-3; a weak D match, TRBD1 (5 bases). The CDR3 sequence is 17 residues long. The V end was cut by 0 bases, the J end by 0 bases, with 12 bases between. Germline assignment: CDR1 SEHNR and CDR2 FQNEAQ (reference sequence).

This clone was counted a few times. J is TRBJ1-2 and V is TRBV2; 9 bases are shared with TRBD1. This CDR3 has 12 amino acids. The V and J ends lost 9 bases and 5 bases, in that order; junction bases with no gene match: 4. Germline V gives CDR1 SNHLY, CDR2 FYNNEI. CDR3 loop: CASGQGQYGYTF. DNA for the CDR3: TGTGCCAGTGGACAGGGGCAATATGGCTACACCTTC.

The V gene is TRBV4-3, the J gene TRBJ2-7; D may correspond to TRBD1 or TRBD2 (5 bases each). V was pared by 3 bases and J by 2 bases, with 11 bases between. This CDR3 contains 14 residues. Germline-derived CDR1 and CDR2 are LGHNA and YSLEER. The CDR3 nucleotides read TGCGCCAGCAGCCAGGCCGGGGCCACCTACGAGCAGTACTTC. It is translated as CASSQAGATYEQYF.

This clone appeared once. DNA for the CDR3: TGTGCCAGCAGCTCGTTTCCTCGACTAGCGGACCACAATGAGCAGTTCTTC. This encodes CASSSFPRLADHNEQFF. V usage is TRBV3-1 (or the pseudogene TRBV3-2) and J usage is TRBJ2-1, with 9 bases that match TRBD2. CDR1 LGHDT and CDR2 YNNKEL come from the germline V gene (reference sequence). CDR3 length equals 17 residues. With V trimmed by 5 bases and J by 5 bases, 13 bases remained unmatched.

The V and J genes are TRBV18 and TRBJ1-1; the D is unclear. The CDR3 loop spans 13 amino acids. The V end lost 3 bases, the J end lost 1 base, and 6 bases lay between the germline ends. CDR1 and CDR2 from the germline V gene are KGHSH and LQKENI. DNA of the CDR3: TGTGCCAGCTCACCTCAGCGGAACACTGAAGCTTTCTTT. This encodes CASSPQRNTEAFF.

This clone was detected only a few times. The V and J genes are TRBV6-5 and TRBJ2-1; no firm D call. The V and J ends lost 6 bases and 7 bases respectively, with 16 bases between them. Germline CDR1 and CDR2: MNHEY and SVGAGI. The CDR3 has 14 residues. The CDR3 region is CASRGYIGMNEQFF. CDR3 DNA sequence: TGTGCCAGCAGAGGATATATCGGTATGAATGAGCAGTTCTTC.

The chain links TRBV2 to TRBJ2-7, with D perhaps assigned TRBD1 or TRBD2 (5 bases each). Trimming pared 5 bases from V and 0 bases from J, leaving 14 bases between. The CDR3 is 15 residues long. CDR1 and CDR2 (germline): SNHLY, FYNNEI. CDR3 sequence (DNA): TGTGCCAGCAGTCGAGGGCCAGGGAACTCCTACGAGCAGTACTTC. Amino acids: CASSRGPGNSYEQYF.

V usage is TRBV19 and J usage is TRBJ2-3; TRBD2 aligns across 13 bases. V shed 6 bases, J shed 1 base, and the junction held 4 bases outside the gene matches. The CDR3 consists of 16 residues. Germline assignment: CDR1 LNHDA and CDR2 SQIVND (reference sequence). This chain's CDR3 is CASSNGLAGGTDTQYF. DNA of the CDR3: TGTGCCAGTAGCAACGGACTAGCGGGGGGCACAGATACGCAGTATTTT.

This clone showed up just a few times. This chain connects TRBV4-1 to TRBJ1-2, with 7 bases aligning to TRBD1. The CDR3 has 14 residues. The V and J ends lost 3 bases and 6 bases, in that order; junction bases with no gene match: 7. CDR1 and CDR2 from the germline V gene are MGHRA and YSYEKL. CDR3 amino acids: CASSQPDRADGYTF. CDR3 bases: TGCGCCAGCAGCCAGCCCGACAGGGCCGATGGCTACACCTTC.

The V call is TRBV27, the J call TRBJ2-1; D is ambiguous. The CDR3 is made up of 14 amino acids. V lost 5 bases and J 2 bases, leaving 10 bases between the germline ends. Germline V gives CDR1 MNHEY, CDR2 SMNVEV (reference sequence). The CDR3, as DNA: TGTGCCAGCAGTACGGACGGTGCCTACAATGAGCAGTTCTTC. Amino acids: CASSTDGAYNEQFF.

The chain has TRBV30 and TRBJ2-3; D remains ambiguous. The CDR3 runs 12 residues. Germline V gene sequence: CDR1 GTSNPN, CDR2 SVGIG (reference sequence). Trimming took off 3 bases at V and 0 bases at J, with 4 bases between the two ends. CDR3 DNA: TGTGCCTGGAGAGGAAGCACAGATACGCAGTATTTT. Protein product: CAWRGSTDTQYF. The whole variable domain, remainder taken from reference TRBV30 and TRBJ2-3, is SQTIHQWPATLVQPVGSPLSLECTVEGTSNPNLYWYRQAAGRGLQLLFYSVGIGQISSEVPQNLSASRPQDRQFILSSKKLLLSDSGFYLCAWRGSTDTQYFGPGTRLTVL.

This rearrangement joins TRBV6-2 or TRBV6-3 to TRBJ2-1; 12 nucleotides match TRBD2. Trimming cost V 0 bases and J 9 bases; bases outside gene matches: 12. The CDR3 is made up of 18 amino acids. Germline V gene lookup returns CDR1 MNHEY and CDR2 SVGEGT. CDR3 amino acids: CASSYSTVLAGGLGEQFF. In nucleotides, the CDR3 is TGTGCCAGCAGTTACTCGACGGTACTAGCGGGAGGATTAGGTGAGCAGTTCTTC.

The chain combines TRBV27 with TRBJ1-5; D remains ambiguous. The CDR3 sequence is 16 residues long. In germline, CDR1 is MNHEY, CDR2 SMNVEV (reference sequence). V gave up 2 bases and J gave up 0 bases, with 11 bases separating them. The CDR3 sequence: CASSLKATLSNQPQHF. As DNA, the CDR3 is TGTGCCAGCAGTTTAAAAGCGACACTTAGCAATCAGCCCCAGCATTTT.

V gene TRBV4-1 combines with J gene TRBJ1-1; the D gene is possibly TRBD1 (6 bases). V gave up 3 bases and J gave up 1 base, with 12 bases separating them. CDR1 and CDR2 (germline): MGHRA, YSYEKL. This CDR3 spans 15 amino acids. The CDR3 region is CASSHPPDRNTEAFF. In nucleotides, the CDR3 is TGCGCCAGCAGCCACCCCCCGGACAGGAACACTGAAGCTTTCTTT.

This clone was detected only once. CDR3 sequence: CASSASGGGTEAFF. The CDR3 DNA reads TGTGCCAGCTCAGCGTCGGGAGGGGGCACTGAAGCTTTCTTT. J is TRBJ1-1 and V is TRBV18; D is perhaps TRBD1 (6 bases). The germline V gene has CDR1 KGHSH and CDR2 LQKENI. The CDR3 has 14 residues. Trimming pared 5 bases from V and 4 bases from J, leaving 14 bases between.